This T cell receptor beta chain was recovered during a study of cytomegalovirus exposure and HLA in healthy donors. Study-wide points: In a later analysis, V- and J-gene trimming of beta chains associated with a DCLRE1C missense variant, replicated independently. Later, an analysis showed that TCR beta chains associated with HLA were more clonally expanded than others that were equally common. What a later analysis reportedly showed was that an Asian-associated ancestry cluster had fewer N-insertions than the approximately 700-donor mean.

Primers: 60 Vbeta forward and 13 Jbeta reverse. Sequencing used immunoSEQ multiplex PCR; TCRdb keeps in-frame clones, though not all of them. The data show roughly 150,000 clones, around four fifths seen once. Regarding this clone: The antigen is undetermined.

Sequencing used PBMCs. The TCR comes from a male donor in good health and CMV-seronegative.

The CDR3 protein is CSVVAGGRDEQYF. CDR3 nucleotides: TGCAGCGTTGTGGCAGGGGGTAGGGACGAGCAGTACTTC. The chain links TRBV29-1 to TRBJ2-7, with TRBD1 matching over 7 bases. CDR1 and CDR2 (germline): SQVTM, ANQGSEA. V trimming: 4 bases; J trimming: 5 bases; junction bases outside the gene matches: 8. This CDR3 has 13 residues.